A selection of T cell receptor beta chains follows, all from one sample in a study of cytomegalovirus exposure and HLA in healthy donors. Clones were read by immunoSEQ multiplex PCR, and TCRdb kept only the in-frame ones, dropping some. This table holds 160,000 or so clones, 78% found once. The sequenced sample consisted of PBMCs. These receptors all come from a male donor in good health and CMV-seronegative. Each CDR3 is given with its conserved first and last residue. Part of the rows lack a size; the others show once, few, many or a class for expanded clones.

clone_size: few
cdr3_length: 11
j_call: TRBJ1-2
v_call: TRBV6-5
cdr3_aa: CASRQGQGYTF

clone_size: once
cdr3_length: 15
j_call: TRBJ1-4
v_call: TRBV6-1
cdr3_aa: CASRGTGGFNEKLFF

clone_size: NA
cdr3_length: 14
j_call: TRBJ2-1
v_call: TRBV6-1
cdr3_aa: CASSAGQELAEQFF

clone_size: NA
cdr3_length: 14
j_call: TRBJ2-1
v_call: TRBV2
cdr3_aa: CASGGRGGSNEQFF

clone_size: NA
cdr3_length: 16
j_call: TRBJ2-7
v_call: TRBV7-3
cdr3_aa: CASSRTGTSPPNEQYF

clone_size: NA
cdr3_length: 15
j_call: TRBJ2-4
v_call: TRBV28
cdr3_aa: CASSLASGIKNIQYF

clone_size: NA
cdr3_length: 15
j_call: TRBJ2-5
v_call: TRBV5-1
cdr3_aa: CASSPGNPDRETQYF

clone_size: NA
cdr3_length: 11
j_call: TRBJ2-7
v_call: TRBV30
cdr3_aa: CAWTITGGQYF

clone_size: NA
cdr3_length: 15
j_call: TRBJ1-2
v_call: TRBV5-4
cdr3_aa: CASSLERDSPYGYTF

clone_size: NA
cdr3_length: 15
j_call: TRBJ2-1
v_call: TRBV5-1
cdr3_aa: CASGLDRARTNEQFF

clone_size: NA
cdr3_length: 14
j_call: TRBJ2-5
v_call: TRBV7-2
cdr3_aa: CASSLKGRQETQYF

clone_size: NA
cdr3_length: 13
j_call: TRBJ2-3
v_call: TRBV7-3
cdr3_aa: CASSWDYTDTQYF

clone_size: NA
cdr3_length: 15
j_call: TRBJ1-5
v_call: TRBV30
cdr3_aa: CAWSTGRISNQPQHF

clone_size: NA
cdr3_length: 14
j_call: TRBJ2-7
v_call: TRBV5-6
cdr3_aa: CASSLGDRGQGQYF

clone_size: few
cdr3_length: 14
j_call: TRBJ2-1
v_call: TRBV27
cdr3_aa: CASRRSDRNNEQFF

clone_size: NA
cdr3_length: 17
j_call: TRBJ1-3
v_call: TRBV13
cdr3_aa: CASSLVGEVEGGNTIYF

clone_size: few
cdr3_length: 14
j_call: TRBJ2-2
v_call: TRBV30
cdr3_aa: CAWSVSGGSGELFF

clone_size: NA
cdr3_length: 16
j_call: TRBJ1-5
v_call: TRBV4-2
cdr3_aa: CASSQVGGDGNQPQHF

clone_size: NA
cdr3_length: 13
j_call: TRBJ2-7
v_call: TRBV4-1
cdr3_aa: CASNKPGGREQYF

clone_size: NA
cdr3_length: 19
j_call: TRBJ2-1
v_call: TRBV7-6
cdr3_aa: CASHPVGLAGASSYNEQFF

clone_size: NA
cdr3_length: 16
j_call: TRBJ2-1
v_call: TRBV18
cdr3_aa: CASSASGGGTYNEQFF

clone_size: NA
cdr3_length: 15
j_call: TRBJ1-4
v_call: TRBV19
cdr3_aa: CASSIQSATNEKLFF

clone_size: NA
cdr3_length: 14
j_call: TRBJ1-5
v_call: TRBV6-5
cdr3_aa: CASSTDDRGQPQHF

clone_size: once
cdr3_length: 15
j_call: TRBJ2-7
v_call: TRBV27
cdr3_aa: CASSLWPGGAAEQYF

clone_size: few
cdr3_length: 17
j_call: TRBJ2-7
v_call: TRBV4-3
cdr3_aa: CASSQDKLGTVSYEQYF

clone_size: few
cdr3_length: 17
j_call: TRBJ2-3
v_call: TRBV28
cdr3_aa: CASTSAGGTSGTHTQYF

clone_size: NA
cdr3_length: 15
j_call: TRBJ1-6
v_call: TRBV5-1
cdr3_aa: CASSLGTGRNSPLHF

clone_size: NA
cdr3_length: 14
j_call: TRBJ2-7
v_call: TRBV2
cdr3_aa: CASIFGTGAYEQYF

clone_size: NA
cdr3_length: 15
j_call: TRBJ1-6
v_call: TRBV30
cdr3_aa: CAWSVSGGGNSPLHF

clone_size: once
cdr3_length: 17
j_call: TRBJ1-2
v_call: TRBV14
cdr3_aa: CASSPFRGRGADYGYTF

clone_size: NA
cdr3_length: 17
j_call: TRBJ2-7
v_call: TRBV7-9
cdr3_aa: CASSFSGTEFSPYEQYF

clone_size: once
cdr3_length: 13
j_call: TRBJ2-2
v_call: TRBV28
cdr3_aa: CASTLAGVGELFF

clone_size: NA
cdr3_length: 16
j_call: TRBJ2-1
v_call: TRBV9
cdr3_aa: CASSATGGLTYNEQFF

clone_size: few
cdr3_length: 13
j_call: TRBJ1-1
v_call: TRBV19
cdr3_aa: CASSVTDNTEAFF